Listed here are 25 T cell receptor beta chains from one sample, sequenced in a study of blood T cell repertoires in COVID-19 (dated by TCRdb to 2018 to 2020). The library relied on the immunoSEQ multiplex PCR assay. Imported from immuneACCESS, the table was reduced by TCRdb to in-frame sequences with V and J called. These copies leave out some clones; in studies compared against another copy, an unresolved V gene accounts for under half, and the cause of the remainder is not known. Recorded for this sample are roughly 100,000 clones; approximately 88% of them occurred a single time. Of the sample, approximately 10% is held by the ten largest clones. The sequencing input was peripheral blood. The source is a man older than 75 with acute or convalescent COVID-19.

The chain couples TRBV27 to TRBJ1-4, with D perhaps matching TRBD1 (5 bases). The CDR3 totals 13 residues. V gave up 7 bases and J gave up 7 bases, with 13 bases separating them. In germline, CDR1 is MNHEY, CDR2 SMNVEV (reference sequence). The CDR3 DNA follows: TGTGCCAGCATGCTGGGGCATGGTGAAAAACTGTTTTTT. It encodes CASMLGHGEKLFF.

V usage is TRBV7-9 and J usage is TRBJ1-4; no definite D call. V dropped 1 base and J dropped 2 bases, with 8 bases sitting between them. This CDR3 comprises 15 residues. The germline gives CDR1 SEHNR, CDR2 FQNEAQ (reference sequence). CDR3 protein: CASSLVQPTNEKLFF. CDR3 nucleotides: TGTGCCAGCAGCTTAGTACAGCCTACTAATGAAAAACTGTTTTTT.

V gene TRBV5-1 combines with J gene TRBJ1-4; D perhaps matches TRBD1 (6 bases). The CDR3 length is 14 residues. The germline V gene encodes CDR1 SGHRS and CDR2 YFSETQ. V shed 4 bases and J shed 8 bases, with 15 bases lying between them. The CDR3 DNA is TGCGCCAGCAGCCCCACGGGGGGGGCGGAAAAACTGTTTTTT. Translating gives CASSPTGGAEKLFF.

V is TRBV7-2 and J is TRBJ2-7, with 7 bases aligning to TRBD1. Germline CDR1 reads SGHTA; CDR2 reads FQGNSA. CDR3 size: 14 residues. Losses at the gene ends were 4 bases for V and 3 bases for J; bases not matched to a gene: 6. CDR3 nucleotide sequence: TGTGCCAGCAGCTACACCGGGACAGACTACGAGCAGTACTTC. This encodes CASSYTGTDYEQYF.

The J gene is TRBJ1-1, the V gene TRBV7-2; D call uncertain. V was shortened by 8 bases and J by 2 bases, with 15 bases between the two germline ends. Germline CDR1 SGHTA, CDR2 FQGNSA. CDR3 length equals 14 residues. The CDR3 sequence: CASFPMGSNTEAFF. The CDR3 coding sequence is TGTGCCAGCTTCCCGATGGGCTCAAACACTGAAGCTTTCTTT.

The chain joins TRBV24-1 to TRBJ2-2; 8 bases agree with TRBD1. CDR3 length equals 17 residues. Germline V gene lookup returns CDR1 KGHDR and CDR2 SFDVKD. V shed 4 bases, J shed 1 base, and the junction held 7 bases outside the gene matches. The CDR3 nucleotides read TGTGCCACCAGTGAGAATCCCGGGACAGGGAACACCGGGGAGCTGTTTTTT. It yields the protein CATSENPGTGNTGELFF.

The V and J genes are TRBV10-3 and TRBJ2-5; no firm D call. Trimming removed 8 bases at V and 0 bases at J, with 10 bases between. From germline, CDR1 is ENHRY and CDR2 SYGVKD. This CDR3 comprises 13 residues. The chain's CDR3 is CAIRSSDQETQYF. CDR3 sequence (DNA): TGTGCCATCCGCAGCAGCGACCAAGAGACCCAGTACTTC.

The genes are TRBV15 and TRBJ2-1; 10 bases agree with TRBD1. CDR3 length equals 15 residues. Germline V CDR1 and CDR2: LNHNV, YYDKDF (reference sequence). The trim removed 1 base at V and 15 bases at J, leaving 12 bases unmatched. The chain's CDR3 is CATSRGGQGPEDPFF. The CDR3 DNA sequence: TGTGCCACCAGCAGAGGGGGACAGGGGCCAGAGGATCCGTTCTTC.

This chain joins TRBV2 and TRBJ1-2; no clear D gene. From germline, CDR1 is SNHLY and CDR2 FYNNEI. V dropped 2 bases and J dropped 3 bases, with 13 bases sitting between them. There are 15 residues in the CDR3. CDR3 loop: CASSENVADYYGYTF. DNA of the CDR3: TGTGCCAGCAGTGAAAATGTTGCAGACTACTATGGCTACACCTTC.

This rearrangement joins TRBV28 to TRBJ2-7; D is possibly TRBD1 (5 bases). Germline V gives CDR1 MDHEN, CDR2 SYDVKM. The CDR3 consists of 13 residues. The germline V and J ends were trimmed by 8 bases and 0 bases, with 11 bases remaining between them. This CDR3 is CASSDISSYEQYF. The CDR3 bases are TGTGCCAGCTCGGACATTAGCTCCTACGAGCAGTACTTC.

About this clone itself: Different DNA sequences within this sample yield the same CDR3. The rearrangement joins TRBV2 to TRBJ1-3; TRBD1 might be the D (5 bases). The CDR3 contains 13 residues. Looked up from germline, CDR1 is SNHLY and CDR2 is FYNNEI. V lost 6 bases to trimming and J lost 4 bases, with 10 bases between them. CDR3 sequence reads: CASSQGSGNTIYF. The DNA for the CDR3 is TGTGCCAGCAGCCAGGGATCCGGAAACACCATATATTTT.

V is TRBV20-1 and J is TRBJ2-5, with D uncertain. The germline V gene encodes CDR1 DFQATT and CDR2 SNEGSKA (reference sequence). V was pared by 3 bases and J by 7 bases, with 18 bases between. This CDR3 is built from 14 residues. CDR3 nucleotide sequence: TGCAGTGCTAGTGACAAAAGATCTGGAGTGACCCAGTACTTC. Translating it yields CSASDKRSGVTQYF.

This clone was recorded only once. The gene calls are TRBV19 and TRBJ1-6; 7 bases fit TRBD1. The CDR3 has 17 amino acids. Germline assignment: CDR1 LNHDA and CDR2 SQIVND (reference sequence). Trimming at V came to 3 bases and at J to 6 bases, leaving 11 bases not matched to a gene. The CDR3: CASSMRQGVGSNSPLHF. The CDR3 DNA reads TGTGCCAGTAGTATGAGACAGGGAGTAGGTAGTAATTCACCCCTCCACTTT.

J is TRBJ1-2 and V is TRBV6-1; 9 nucleotides align to TRBD1. From germline, CDR1 is MNHNS and CDR2 SASEGT. Trimming took 2 bases from V and 3 from J; bases not matched to a gene: 10. CDR3 size: 17 residues. The CDR3 DNA is TGTGCCAGCAGTGAAAGTGCAGGACAGGGGTTTGACTATGGCTACACCTTC. It translates to CASSESAGQGFDYGYTF.

The rearrangement joins TRBV10-3 to TRBJ2-5; D not certain. CDR1 is ENHRY and CDR2 is SYGVKD in the germline V gene. The CDR3 is 13 residues long. The V gene lost 6 bases and the J gene lost 5 bases, with 13 bases spanning the gap. The CDR3 region is CAISSSVWETQYF. CDR3 nucleotides: TGTGCCATCAGCTCGAGCGTGTGGGAGACCCAGTACTTC.

The rearrangement uses TRBV5-1 and TRBJ1-2; 8 bases match TRBD1. V was pared by 4 bases and J by 8 bases, with 7 bases of the junction left unmatched. The CDR3 has 13 residues. Looked up from germline, CDR1 is SGHRS and CDR2 is YFSETQ. The CDR3 nucleotides are TGCGCCAGCAGCCCCGGACAGGGAAGCGGCTACACCTTC. This codes for CASSPGQGSGYTF.

The genes are TRBV4-1 and TRBJ1-6; 8 nucleotides match TRBD1. The germline CDR1 and CDR2 sequences are MGHRA and YSYEKL. V lost 4 bases to trimming and J lost 0 bases; unmatched junction nucleotides: 5. CDR3 size: 17 residues. The CDR3 DNA is TGCGCCAGCAGCCCGGACAGGGACAGCTCCTATAATTCACCCCTCCACTTT. Its translation: CASSPDRDSSYNSPLHF.

CDR3 residues: CASSHRFYGYPYNEQFF. The CDR3 coding sequence is TGCGCCAGCAGTCACCGATTCTACGGGTACCCCTACAATGAGCAGTTCTTC. The chain has TRBV23-1 and TRBJ2-1; D unresolved. TRBV23-1 is noted as an ORF with a role that remains uncertain. The CDR3 spans 17 residues. Deletions cut 3 bases from V and 2 bases from J, with 17 bases between.

This chain connects TRBV19 to TRBJ1-2; maybe TRBD1 (5 bases). Deletions cut 8 bases from V and 0 bases from J, with 19 bases between. The CDR3 runs to 16 residues. Germline assignment: CDR1 LNHDA and CDR2 SQIVND (reference sequence). CDR3 nucleotide sequence: TGTGCCAGTTCCCCTTTGGGGCAGGACGCTAACTATGGCTACACCTTC. This encodes CASSPLGQDANYGYTF.

This chain uses TRBV13 with TRBJ1-2, with TRBD1 matching 8 bases. CDR1 PRHDT and CDR2 FYEKMQ come from the germline V gene (reference sequence). The length of the CDR3 is 15 residues. V shed 3 bases, J shed 8 bases, and the junction held 11 bases outside the gene matches. For the CDR3, the DNA is TGTGCCAGCAGCTTTTATGACAGGGGATTCGACGGCTACACCTTC. It specifies CASSFYDRGFDGYTF.

The CDR3 region is CASSLATGGDSPLHF. The DNA of the CDR3 is TGTGCCAGCAGCTTAGCGACGGGAGGGGATTCACCCCTCCACTTT. The chain employs TRBV7-9 and TRBJ1-6, with D possibly being TRBD1 (5 bases). CDR1 is SEHNR and CDR2 is FQNEAQ in the germline V gene (reference sequence). Trimming left V 0 bases short and J 8 bases short, with 11 bases between. The CDR3 runs 15 residues. Full variable domain (outside the CDR3, taken from reference TRBV7-9 and TRBJ1-6): DTGVSQNPRHKITKRGQNVTFRCDPISEHNRLYWYRQTLGQGPEFLTYFQNEAQLEKSRLLSDRFSAERPKGSFSTLEIQRTEQGDSAMYLCASSLATGGDSPLHFGNGTRLTVT.

The chain employs TRBV27 and TRBJ2-7; 7 bases match TRBD2. Per the germline V gene, CDR1 is MNHEY and CDR2 is SMNVEV (reference sequence). V dropped 10 bases and J dropped 0; count of bases not matched to a gene: 12. The CDR3 is 15 residues long. The CDR3 sequence: CATVEWSGDSYEQYF. In DNA, the CDR3 is TGTGCCACGGTAGAGTGGAGCGGGGACTCCTACGAGCAGTACTTC.

The chain carries TRBV19 and TRBJ1-1; 7 bases match TRBD1. Germline V gene sequence: CDR1 LNHDA, CDR2 SQIVND (reference sequence). The J segment lost 1 base and the V segment lost 3 bases, leaving 8 bases of the junction unmatched. This CDR3 is built from 16 residues. CDR3 bases: TGTGCCAGTAGTATCCTTCGAGGACAGGCGAACACTGAAGCTTTCTTT. Translating gives CASSILRGQANTEAFF.

The chain's CDR3 is CASSLQGEYEQYF. Written as DNA, the CDR3 is TGTGCCAGCAGTCTGCAGGGGGAGTACGAGCAGTACTTC. This chain joins TRBV5-5 and TRBJ2-7, with TRBD1 identical over 7 bases. Germline V CDR1 and CDR2: SGHKS, YYEKEE (reference sequence). This CDR3 has 13 residues. V was clipped by 5 bases and J by 4 bases; unmatched bases: 6.

The chain employs TRBV5-1 and TRBJ1-5; D may be TRBD1 (5 bases). V lost 0 bases, J lost 4 bases, and 17 bases lay in between. The V gene's germline CDR1 is SGHRS and CDR2 YFSETQ. The CDR3 is 17 amino acids. The CDR3 DNA reads as TGCGCCAGCAGCTTGGGAGGGAGCGGGGGTACTAATCAGCCCCAGCATTTT. Translating it yields CASSLGGSGGTNQPQHF.